The 18 T cell receptor beta chains below were found in one sample sequenced in a study of regulatory T cells in long-lasting Graves disease (dated by TCRdb to the early 2020s). Receptor libraries were prepared by multiplex PCR. This sample was sequenced with an Illumina HiSeq 4000. iRepertoire HTBI primers and Arm-PCR amplification of CDR3 regions were used to construct TCR beta libraries. TCRdb passed the public sequencing reads through fastp at Q25 and MiXCR, retaining productive beta sequences. CDR3 protein duplicates are merged, each entry listing the most common genes and DNA. This sample is represented by 450,000 or so distinct CDR3 sequences; under 25% of them were singletons. About an eighth of the sample comes from the top ten. This sample's time point label indicates: persistent/refractory GD, antithyroid drugs over 5 years with positive TRAb. RNA was extracted from PBMCs in TRIzol for both TCR sequencing and RNA sequencing.

The sequencing used peripheral blood mononuclear cells (PBMCs), collected when the disease was refractory, from a patient treated with antithyroid drugs. The receptors here all came from a female donor with Graves disease.

This clonotype has more than one count but fewer than ten. The gene calls are TRBV5-5 and TRBJ1-1; TRBD1 is a possible D gene (6 bases). Per the germline V gene, CDR1 is SGHKS and CDR2 is YYEKEE (reference sequence). The CDR3 contains 15 residues. V dropped 7 bases and J dropped 4 bases, with 20 bases sitting between them. DNA for the CDR3: TGTGCCAGCTGCCGGGGGGGGCTGGATGGCACTGAAGCTTTCTTT. Encoded protein: CASCRGGLDGTEAFF.

V gene TRBV20-1 combines with J gene TRBJ2-7; D remains unclear. The V and J ends lost 0 bases and 0 bases respectively, with 18 bases between them. This CDR3 has 17 amino acids. Germline lookup yields CDR1 DFQATT and CDR2 SNEGSKA (reference sequence). The CDR3 protein is CSARDGDRAQPSYEQYF. CDR3 nucleotide sequence: TGCAGTGCTAGAGATGGGGATCGGGCCCAGCCCTCCTACGAGCAGTACTTC.

This clonotype was detected many times. The chain links TRBV7-9 to TRBJ1-4; perhaps TRBD1 as D (6 bases). The CDR3 is made up of 15 amino acids. The germline V gene has CDR1 SEHNR and CDR2 FQNEAQ (reference sequence). The V and J ends lost 4 bases and 0 bases respectively, with 9 bases between them. CDR3 bases: TGTGCCAGCAGCTCGGACAGAGCAACTAATGAAAAACTGTTTTTT. This encodes CASSSDRATNEKLFF.

This clonotype appeared many times. The chain uses TRBV2 and TRBJ1-1; the D is unclear. The CDR3 has 16 amino acids. Per the germline V gene, CDR1 is SNHLY and CDR2 is FYNNEI. Trimming took 4 bases from V and 0 from J, leaving 15 bases between them. CDR3 bases: TGTGCCAGCAGTGTATCTGTCCTTTCATTGAACACTGAAGCTTTCTTT. Its translation: CASSVSVLSLNTEAFF.

This clonotype was recorded at least ten times. The rearrangement links TRBV29-1 to TRBJ2-5; TRBD1 matches 8 bases. This CDR3 comprises 13 residues. The V gene's germline CDR1 is SQVTM and CDR2 ANQGSEA. With V trimmed by 1 base and J by 6 bases, 4 bases remained unmatched. The CDR3 bases are TGCAGCGTTGAAGGGACAGGGAGGAAGACCCAGTACTTC. It is translated as CSVEGTGRKTQYF. The full variable domain, its missing parts supplied by reference TRBV29-1 and TRBJ2-5, is SAVISQKPSRDICQRGTSLTIQCQVDSQVTMMFWYRQQPGQSLTLIATANQGSEATYESGFVIDKFPISRPNLTFSTLTVSNMSPEDSSIYLCSVEGTGRKTQYFGPGTRLLVL.

This clonotype was detected many times. This sequence joins TRBV27 and TRBJ1-1; possible D gene TRBD1, 5 bases. Germline-derived CDR1 and CDR2 are MNHEY and SMNVEV (reference sequence). The CDR3 is made up of 13 amino acids. V lost 6 bases, J lost 3 bases, and 11 bases lay in between. CDR3 coding DNA: TGTGCCAGCAGGGACATAGGGGACACTGAAGCTTTCTTT. It codes for CASRDIGDTEAFF.

The chain joins TRBV7-4 to TRBJ1-5; D is possibly TRBD1 (5 bases). Germline V gives CDR1 SGHVT, CDR2 SQSDAQ. The CDR3 spans 16 residues. Trimming pared 3 bases from V and 4 bases from J, leaving 16 bases between. The CDR3 reads CASSLRFGHCNQPQHF. The CDR3 DNA is TGTGCCAGCAGCTTGAGGTTTGGACATTGTAATCAGCCCCAGCATTTT.

This clonotype appeared many times. DNA of the CDR3: TGTGCCAGCAGCAACCGCCCCGGGGAGCTGTTTTTT. This codes for CASSNRPGELFF. The chain uses TRBV11-3 and TRBJ2-2; unclear D gene. This CDR3 region has 12 residues. V lost 5 bases to trimming and J lost 6 bases, with 7 bases between them. CDR1 SGHNT and CDR2 YENEEA come from the germline V gene.

This clonotype was recorded at least ten times. The gene calls are TRBV6-2 or TRBV6-3 and TRBJ2-5, with D maybe TRBD2 (6 bases). CDR1 and CDR2 (germline): MNHEY, SVGEGT. The ends were cut back, 2 bases at V and 2 bases at J, with 15 bases in the middle. This CDR3 is built from 16 residues. The CDR3 sequence is CASSYESLGRQETQYF. CDR3 DNA: TGTGCCAGCAGTTACGAGAGCCTAGGGAGGCAAGAGACCCAGTACTTC.

The rearrangement links TRBV5-1 to TRBJ2-7; D is possibly TRBD2 (6 bases). Germline V lookup: CDR1 SGHRS, CDR2 YFSETQ. This CDR3 spans 15 amino acids. Trimming stripped 0 bases from V and 4 bases from J, with 14 bases between. This CDR3 reads CASSLVRGAGYEQYF. Written as DNA, the CDR3 is TGCGCCAGCAGCTTGGTGCGGGGCGCAGGGTACGAGCAGTACTTC.

This clonotype appeared a few times. The gene calls are TRBV2 and TRBJ1-5; 9 bases align to TRBD1. CDR3 length equals 15 residues. V dropped 4 bases and J dropped 7; count of bases not matched to a gene: 8. The germline V gene encodes CDR1 SNHLY and CDR2 FYNNEI. The CDR3 here is CASSGTGGVGQPQHF. In DNA form, the CDR3 reads TGTGCCAGCAGTGGAACAGGGGGCGTAGGGCAGCCCCAGCATTTT.

This clonotype was detected many times. The rearrangement joins TRBV12-3 or TRBV12-4 to TRBJ2-1, with 8 bases matching TRBD1. CDR3 length: 17 amino acids. Trimming took 3 bases from V and 4 from J; bases not matched to a gene: 11. The CDR3 coding sequence is TGTGCCAGCAGTTTGTGGGCCGGCGGGACAGGTTACAATGAGCAGTTCTTC. Translated, it gives CASSLWAGGTGYNEQFF.

This clonotype was seen a few times. J is TRBJ2-2 and V is TRBV6-2 or TRBV6-3; 12 positions match TRBD2. Germline V gene lookup returns CDR1 MNHEY and CDR2 SVGEGT. The CDR3 has 17 amino acids. The junction had 10 bases not matched to a gene; V was cut back by 6 bases and J by 5 bases. CDR3 in amino acids: CASRSPLAGGRTGELFF. CDR3 nucleotide sequence: TGTGCCAGCAGATCCCCACTAGCGGGGGGAAGGACCGGGGAGCTGTTTTTT.

This clonotype was detected many times. CDR3 residues: CASSLRPGAPTEAFF. CDR3 coding DNA: TGTGCCAGCAGTTTACGGCCGGGGGCGCCTACTGAAGCTTTCTTT. The chain employs TRBV11-2 and TRBJ1-1; maybe TRBD1 (6 bases). This CDR3 is built from 15 residues. V lost 6 bases to trimming and J lost 5 bases, with 19 bases between them. The germline V gene encodes CDR1 SGHAT and CDR2 FQNNGV. The whole variable domain, filled in from reference TRBV11-2 and TRBJ1-1, reads EAGVAQSPRYKIIEKRQSVAFWCNPISGHATLYWYQQILGQGPKLLIQFQNNGVVDDSQLPKDRFSAERLKGVDSTLKIQPAKLEDSAVYLCASSLRPGAPTEAFFGQGTRLTVV.

This sequence joins TRBV24-1 and TRBJ2-6; D is uncertain. Germline V gives CDR1 KGHDR, CDR2 SFDVKD. The CDR3 totals 13 residues. V lost 10 bases to trimming and J lost 0 bases, with 6 bases between them. In nucleotides, the CDR3 is TGTGCCACGAGCATCTCTGGGGCCAACGTCCTGACTTTC. It yields the protein CATSISGANVLTF.

This clonotype has a single count. The J gene is TRBJ2-3, the V gene TRBV7-7, with TRBD2 matching over 8 bases. V shed 11 bases, J shed 2 bases, and the junction held 9 bases outside the gene matches. Germline CDR1 SSHAT, CDR2 FNYEAQ (reference sequence). The CDR3 spans 14 residues. The CDR3 loop is CASSTSENTDTQYF. The CDR3 region has the DNA TGTGCCTCTTCGACTAGCGAAAACACAGATACGCAGTATTTT.

The chain is built from TRBV9 and TRBJ1-6; D call uncertain. V was clipped by 3 bases and J by 12 bases, with 13 bases between them. The CDR3 has 13 residues. CDR1 is SGDLS, CDR2 YYNGEE, per germline. The CDR3 coding sequence is TGTGCCAGCAGCGAGACACCGATCGAACCCCTCCACTTT. Translation gives CASSETPIEPLHF.

The chain couples TRBV5-1 to TRBJ2-3, with D perhaps assigned TRBD1 or TRBD2 (5 bases each). V was trimmed by 4 bases and J by 5 bases, leaving 8 bases between them. CDR1 is SGHRS, CDR2 YFSETQ, per germline. This CDR3 is 12 amino acids long. The CDR3 DNA reads as TGCGCCAGCAGCCGGGGACGAGATACGCAGTATTTT. It is translated as CASSRGRDTQYF.